Listed here are 19 T cell receptor beta chains from one sample, sequenced in a study of blood T cell repertoires in COVID-19. Profiled with immunoSEQ multiplex PCR; TCRdb holds only in-frame clones, not every one. The sample shows tens of thousands of clones, about 80% of them seen only once. The source material was peripheral blood. The receptor source for this set is a woman older than 75 with acute or convalescent COVID-19.

The chain links TRBV5-6 to TRBJ2-5; 10 nucleotides agree with TRBD2. The CDR3 runs to 15 residues. V shed 1 base and J 5 bases; nucleotides not matched to a gene: 5. CDR1 is SGHDT and CDR2 is YYEEEE in the germline V gene. CDR3 sequence (DNA): TGTGCCAGCAGCTTGCTAGCGGGGGACCGGGAGACCCAGTACTTC. Encoded protein: CASSLLAGDRETQYF.

The genes are TRBV27 and TRBJ1-4; TRBD1 matches at 7 bases. The CDR3 extends over 16 amino acids. With V trimmed by 5 bases and J by 3 bases, 9 bases remained unmatched. Germline CDR1 is MNHEY and CDR2 is SMNVEV (reference sequence). The chain's CDR3 is CASSPRPTGSNEKLFF. In nucleotides, the CDR3 is TGTGCCAGCAGTCCCCGTCCGACAGGGTCTAATGAAAAACTGTTTTTT.

The rearrangement uses TRBV5-1 and TRBJ1-2; 9 nucleotides line up with TRBD1. V was clipped by 3 bases and J by 2 bases; unmatched bases: 2. This CDR3 contains 14 residues. CDR1 and CDR2 from the germline V gene are SGHRS and YFSETQ. CDR3: CASSSGTGNYGYTF. The CDR3 nucleotides are TGCGCCAGCAGCTCCGGGACAGGGAACTATGGCTACACCTTC. Filled out from reference TRBV5-1 and TRBJ1-2, the complete variable domain reads KAGVTQTPRYLIKTRGQQVTLSCSPISGHRSVSWYQQTPGQGLQFLFEYFSETQRNKGNFPGRFSGRQFSNSRSEMNVSTLELGDSALYLCASSSGTGNYGYTFGSGTRLTVV.

This clone appeared a few times. V gene TRBV7-2 combines with J gene TRBJ1-1; the match to TRBD1 covers 10 bases. This CDR3 spans 16 amino acids. Looked up from germline, CDR1 is SGHTA and CDR2 is FQGNSA. The junction had 13 bases not matched to a gene; V was cut back by 4 bases and J by 8 bases. CDR3 sequence reads: CASSSGRGTGAQEAFF. Written as DNA, the CDR3 is TGTGCCAGCAGCTCAGGTCGGGGGACAGGGGCGCAAGAAGCTTTCTTT.

The chain combines TRBV10-3 with TRBJ2-1, with a possible D match to TRBD2 (5 bases). The CDR3 runs 16 residues. Trimming left V 4 bases short and J 0 bases short, with 13 bases between. CDR1 is ENHRY, CDR2 SYGVKD, per germline. The CDR3 region has the DNA TGTGCCATCAGTGTGGGCGGGCCGAGCTCCTACAATGAGCAGTTCTTC. This encodes CAISVGGPSSYNEQFF.

This clone has at least ten counts. This chain links TRBV20-1 with TRBJ1-1; D unresolved. Trimming took 1 base from V and 7 from J, leaving 7 bases between them. This CDR3 has 11 amino acids. From germline, CDR1 is DFQATT and CDR2 SNEGSKA (reference sequence). The CDR3: CSARAGSEAFF. CDR3 bases: TGCAGTGCTAGAGCCGGGAGTGAAGCTTTCTTT.

A few counts support this clone. V gene TRBV5-1 combines with J gene TRBJ2-6, with 7 nucleotides matching TRBD2. V lost 2 bases, J lost 0 bases, and 8 bases stayed unmatched. Germline CDR1 and CDR2: SGHRS and YFSETQ. The CDR3 is 18 residues long. In DNA, the CDR3 is TGCGCCAGCAGCTTCGGGGGGATAGGGAGCTCTGGGGCCAACGTCCTGACTTTC. Protein product: CASSFGGIGSSGANVLTF.

This rearrangement joins TRBV7-9 to TRBJ2-1; 8 bases agree with TRBD2. After removal of 1 base from V and 3 bases from J, the junction contained 2 bases not matched to a gene. CDR1 is SEHNR, CDR2 FQNEAQ, per germline (reference sequence). The CDR3 is 15 residues long. In nucleotides, the CDR3 is TGTGCCAGCAGCTTAGTACTAGCGGTCTACAATGAGCAGTTCTTC. Translating it yields CASSLVLAVYNEQFF.

This clone occurred a few times. This chain links TRBV12-3 or TRBV12-4 with TRBJ1-5, with D uncertain. V lost 3 bases to trimming and J lost 4 bases, with 7 bases between them. The CDR3 runs 13 residues. The CDR3 DNA is TGTGCCAGCAGTTTCGAGAGGAATCAGCCCCAGCATTTT. It is translated as CASSFERNQPQHF.

V is TRBV27 and J is TRBJ1-2; no reliable D call. The germline gives CDR1 MNHEY, CDR2 SMNVEV (reference sequence). V dropped 4 bases and J dropped 2 bases, with 8 bases sitting between them. The CDR3 totals 13 residues. Here the CDR3 DNA reads TGTGCCAGCAGTTCGGCCGGGAACTATGGCTACACCTTC. This encodes CASSSAGNYGYTF.

V usage is TRBV18 and J usage is TRBJ1-1; TRBD1 agrees at 7 bases. CDR3 length: 16 amino acids. Per germline, CDR1 KGHSH and CDR2 LQKENI. Unmatched junction bases numbered 5, after V lost 0 bases and J lost 1 base. The CDR3 protein is CASSPPRPGGNTEAFF. In DNA, the CDR3 is TGTGCCAGCTCACCACCGCGCCCAGGGGGGAACACTGAAGCTTTCTTT.

This clone appeared a single time. This sequence joins TRBV27 and TRBJ1-4, with TRBD1 matching over 7 bases. Germline values: CDR1 MNHEY, CDR2 SMNVEV (reference sequence). V shed 6 bases and J 13 bases; nucleotides not matched to a gene: 8. The CDR3 runs to 12 residues. CDR3 protein: CASSGDRVVLFF. In DNA, the CDR3 is TGTGCCAGCAGCGGCGACAGGGTGGTACTGTTTTTT.

A few counts support this clone. The chain carries TRBV7-2 and TRBJ1-2; possible D gene TRBD1, 5 bases. The V gene's germline CDR1 is SGHTA and CDR2 FQGNSA. V was trimmed by 4 bases and J by 8 bases, leaving 14 bases between them. The CDR3 has 13 amino acids. For the CDR3, the DNA is TGTGCCAGCAGCTACGACAGTGCCTGGGGCTACACCTTC. Its protein is CASSYDSAWGYTF.

The chain links TRBV10-2 to TRBJ1-5, with 11 bases aligning to TRBD1. CDR1 is WSHSY, CDR2 SAAADI, per germline. V lost 7 bases to trimming and J lost 0 bases; unmatched junction nucleotides: 5. This CDR3 has 16 residues. CDR3 in DNA: TGCGCCAGCAAGGACAGGGGGCCCGATAGCAATCAGCCCCAGCATTTT. Translation gives CASKDRGPDSNQPQHF.

J is TRBJ2-3 and V is TRBV20-1; 10 bases match TRBD2. This CDR3 has 11 amino acids. V lost 8 bases and J lost 8; bases outside the gene matches: 4. The germline V gene has CDR1 DFQATT and CDR2 SNEGSKA (reference sequence). CDR3 amino acids: CSTLAGATQYF. CDR3 nucleotide sequence: TGCAGTACCCTAGCGGGAGCTACGCAGTATTTT.

DNA of the CDR3: TGTGCCAGCAGCGAGACGACAGGGACCGGCGAGCAGTACTTC. Amino acid sequence: CASSETTGTGEQYF. This chain connects TRBV9 to TRBJ2-7, with 7 bases identical to TRBD1. This CDR3 has 14 amino acids. The ends lost 3 bases at V and 6 bases at J; junction bases unmatched: 9. Germline CDR1 and CDR2: SGDLS and YYNGEE.

This rearrangement joins TRBV6-5 to TRBJ2-7, with 7 bases matching TRBD2. This CDR3 spans 14 amino acids. Germline assignment: CDR1 MNHEY and CDR2 SVGAGI. The junction had 8 bases not matched to a gene; V was cut back by 7 bases and J by 2 bases. The CDR3: CASKIGTITYEQYF. The CDR3 nucleotides read TGTGCCAGCAAGATAGGGACTATAACCTACGAGCAGTACTTC.

This clone occurred a few times. The rearrangement uses TRBV7-2 and TRBJ1-2, with D maybe TRBD1 (5 bases). Trimming left V 5 bases short and J 3 bases short, with 13 bases between. CDR3 length equals 14 residues. Germline CDR1 and CDR2: SGHTA and FQGNSA. CDR3 amino acids: CASSQIGAYYGYTF. In DNA form, the CDR3 reads TGTGCCAGCAGCCAAATTGGGGCCTACTATGGCTACACCTTC.

This clone was observed a single time. The chain uses TRBV10-3 and TRBJ1-2; D is unresolved. Trimming removed 6 bases from V and 6 bases from J, with 11 bases in between. Germline V gene sequence: CDR1 ENHRY, CDR2 SYGVKD. The CDR3 totals 12 residues. CDR3 sequence: CAISRNSDGYTF. CDR3 DNA sequence: TGTGCCATCAGCAGGAACAGTGATGGCTACACCTTC.